This TCR beta chain is from a study of CD8+CD57+ T cells in acquired aplastic anemia. Study information: Sorted CD4+ plus CD8+ cells gave DNA averaging around 3 ug. Among healthy donors, CD4+ cells averaged about 11 million reads.

Details on this clonotype: The antigen is unknown.

Overall study findings and caveats: The CD8+ Simpson's diversity of patients and controls was not significantly different.

TCR beta VDJ combinations and CDR3 sequences were profiled from genomic DNA. TCRdb ran MiXCR on the reads and lists one entry per CDR3 protein. The sample shows about 170,000 distinct CDR3 sequences, around 60% of them seen only once. This receptor was taken from a human donor in good health. The sequenced sample was sorted CD4+, CD8+, or CD8+CD57+ T cells (not recorded which) from PBMCs.

The CDR3 reads CASSGAGRTNEKLFF. CDR3 nucleotides: TGTGCCAGCAGTGGAGCAGGGAGAACTAATGAAAAACTGTTTTTT. The rearrangement uses TRBV6-5 and TRBJ1-4; perhaps TRBD1 as D (5 bases). Trimming stripped 5 bases from V and 1 base from J, with 11 bases between. Germline V gene lookup returns CDR1 MNHEY and CDR2 SVGAGI. CDR3 size: 15 residues.